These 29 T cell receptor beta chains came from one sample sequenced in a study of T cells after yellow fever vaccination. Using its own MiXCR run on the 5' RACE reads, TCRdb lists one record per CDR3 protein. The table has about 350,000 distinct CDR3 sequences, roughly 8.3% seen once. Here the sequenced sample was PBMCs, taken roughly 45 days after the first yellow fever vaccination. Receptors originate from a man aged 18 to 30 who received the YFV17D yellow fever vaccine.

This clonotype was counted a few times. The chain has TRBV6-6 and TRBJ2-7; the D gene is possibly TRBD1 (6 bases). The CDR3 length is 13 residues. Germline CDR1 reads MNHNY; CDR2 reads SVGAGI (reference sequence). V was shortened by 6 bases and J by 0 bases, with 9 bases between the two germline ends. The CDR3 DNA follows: TGTGCCAGCAGGGACAGATACTCCTACGAGCAGTACTTC. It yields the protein CASRDRYSYEQYF.

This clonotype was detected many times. CDR3 nucleotides: TGTGCCACCAGCAGTCGTAGGGGCCAAGAGACCCAGTACTTC. Protein sequence: CATSSRRGQETQYF. The rearrangement links TRBV15 to TRBJ2-5, with D tentatively TRBD1 (5 bases). Trimming cost V 3 bases and J 1 base, with 9 bases left between them. The CDR3 has 14 amino acids. Germline values: CDR1 LNHNV, CDR2 YYDKDF (reference sequence).

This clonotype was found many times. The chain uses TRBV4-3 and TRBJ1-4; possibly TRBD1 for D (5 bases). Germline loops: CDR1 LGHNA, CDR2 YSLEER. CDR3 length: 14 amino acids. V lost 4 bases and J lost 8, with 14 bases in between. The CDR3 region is CASSPGQGGEKLFF. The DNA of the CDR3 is TGCGCCAGCAGCCCAGGGCAGGGCGGGGAAAAACTGTTTTTT.

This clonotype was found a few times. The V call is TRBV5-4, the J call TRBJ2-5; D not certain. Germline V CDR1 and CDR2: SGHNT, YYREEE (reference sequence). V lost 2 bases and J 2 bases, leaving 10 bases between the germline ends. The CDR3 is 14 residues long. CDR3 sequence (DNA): TGTGCCAGCAGCTTACCGACGGAGCAAGAGACCCAGTACTTC. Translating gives CASSLPTEQETQYF.

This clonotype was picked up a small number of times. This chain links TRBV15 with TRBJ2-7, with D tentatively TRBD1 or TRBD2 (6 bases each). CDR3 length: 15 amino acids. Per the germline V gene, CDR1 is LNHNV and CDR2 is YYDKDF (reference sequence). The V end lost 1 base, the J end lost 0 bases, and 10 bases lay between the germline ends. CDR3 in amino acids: CATSRGRGRSYEQYV. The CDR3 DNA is TGTGCCACCAGCAGAGGCCGGGGGCGCTCCTACGAGCAGTACGTC.

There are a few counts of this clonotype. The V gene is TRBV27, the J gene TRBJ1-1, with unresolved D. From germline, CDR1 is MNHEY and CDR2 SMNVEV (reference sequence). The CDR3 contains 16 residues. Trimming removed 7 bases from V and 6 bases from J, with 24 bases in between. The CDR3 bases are TGTGCCAGCAAATCGGTGAAAGGCGTCGAGCGTCCTGAAGCTTTCTTT. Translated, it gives CASKSVKGVERPEAFF.

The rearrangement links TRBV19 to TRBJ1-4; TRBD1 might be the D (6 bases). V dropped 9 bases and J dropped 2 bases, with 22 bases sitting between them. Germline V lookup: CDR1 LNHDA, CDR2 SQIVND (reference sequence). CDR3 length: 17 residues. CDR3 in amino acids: CASNSGESGYTNEKLFF. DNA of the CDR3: TGTGCCAGCAACTCAGGGGAGAGTGGGTACACTAATGAAAAACTGTTTTTT.

The DNA of the CDR3 is TGCGCCAGCAGCTTTGGTAGGGATACAGATACGCAGTATTTT. Protein: CASSFGRDTDTQYF. This chain uses TRBV5-1 with TRBJ2-3; D remains ambiguous. V lost 2 bases and J 3 bases, leaving 10 bases between the germline ends. Germline CDR1 SGHRS, CDR2 YFSETQ. CDR3 length equals 14 residues.

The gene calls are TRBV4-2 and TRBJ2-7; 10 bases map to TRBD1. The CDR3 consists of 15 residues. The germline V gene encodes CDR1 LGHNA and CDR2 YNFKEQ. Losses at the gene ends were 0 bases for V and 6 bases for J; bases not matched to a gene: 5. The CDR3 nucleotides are TGTGCCAGCAGCCAAGATGACAGGGGGCTGGGCGAGCAGTACTTC. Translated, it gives CASSQDDRGLGEQYF.

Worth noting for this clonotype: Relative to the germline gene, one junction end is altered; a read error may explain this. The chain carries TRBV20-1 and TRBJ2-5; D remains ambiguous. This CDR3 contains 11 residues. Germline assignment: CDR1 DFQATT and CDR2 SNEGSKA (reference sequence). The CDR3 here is CSALKAIPSHF. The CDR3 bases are TGCAGTGCCCTGAAGGCCATCCCCTCGCACTTC.

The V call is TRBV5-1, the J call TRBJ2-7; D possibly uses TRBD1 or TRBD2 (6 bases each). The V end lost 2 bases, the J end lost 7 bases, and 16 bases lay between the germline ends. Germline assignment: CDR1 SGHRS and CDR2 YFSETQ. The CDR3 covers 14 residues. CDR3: CASSFRSGGWEQYF. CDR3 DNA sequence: TGCGCCAGCAGCTTCAGGTCCGGGGGCTGGGAGCAGTACTTC. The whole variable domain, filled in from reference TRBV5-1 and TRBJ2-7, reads KAGVTQTPRYLIKTRGQQVTLSCSPISGHRSVSWYQQTPGQGLQFLFEYFSETQRNKGNFPGRFSGRQFSNSRSEMNVSTLELGDSALYLCASSFRSGGWEQYFGPGTRLTVT.

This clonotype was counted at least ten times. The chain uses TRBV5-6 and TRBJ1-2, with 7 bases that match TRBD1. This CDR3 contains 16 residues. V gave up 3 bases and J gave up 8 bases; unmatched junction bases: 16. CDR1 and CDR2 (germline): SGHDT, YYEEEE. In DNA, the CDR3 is TGTGCCAGCAGCTCGGTATGGCCGGAGGGGGCAGGCGGCTACACCTTC. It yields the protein CASSSVWPEGAGGYTF.

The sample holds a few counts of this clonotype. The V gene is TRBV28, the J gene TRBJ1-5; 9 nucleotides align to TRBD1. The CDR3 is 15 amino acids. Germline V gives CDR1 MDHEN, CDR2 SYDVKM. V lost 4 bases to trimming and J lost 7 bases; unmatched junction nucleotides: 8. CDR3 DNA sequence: TGTGCCAGCAGTTCGGGGGACAGGGTGGAACAGCCCCAGCATTTT. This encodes CASSSGDRVEQPQHF.

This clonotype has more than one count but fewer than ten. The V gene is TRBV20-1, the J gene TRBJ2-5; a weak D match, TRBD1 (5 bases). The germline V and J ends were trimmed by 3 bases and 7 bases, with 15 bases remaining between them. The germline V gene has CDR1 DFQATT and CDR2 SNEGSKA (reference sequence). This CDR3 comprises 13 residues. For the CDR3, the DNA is TGCAGTGCTAGCCGCTCCGCAACAGGGACCCAGTACTTC. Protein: CSASRSATGTQYF.

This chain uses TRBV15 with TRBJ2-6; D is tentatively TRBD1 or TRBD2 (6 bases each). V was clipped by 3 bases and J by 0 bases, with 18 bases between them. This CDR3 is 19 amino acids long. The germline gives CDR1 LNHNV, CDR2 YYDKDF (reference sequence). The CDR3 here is CATSRARGGFVSGANVLTF. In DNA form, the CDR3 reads TGTGCCACCAGCAGGGCAAGAGGGGGGTTCGTCTCTGGGGCCAACGTCCTGACTTTC.

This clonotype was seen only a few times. Written as DNA, the CDR3 is TGTGCCAGCAGCCAAGAAGGAGGGGGTGATTGGACCCAGTACTTC. This translates into CASSQEGGGDWTQYF. The rearrangement links TRBV3-1 to TRBJ2-5; the D call may be TRBD1 or TRBD2 (6 bases each). Looked up from germline, CDR1 is LGHDT and CDR2 is YNNKEL (reference sequence). CDR3 length: 15 amino acids. Trimming pared 0 bases from V and 7 bases from J, leaving 15 bases between.

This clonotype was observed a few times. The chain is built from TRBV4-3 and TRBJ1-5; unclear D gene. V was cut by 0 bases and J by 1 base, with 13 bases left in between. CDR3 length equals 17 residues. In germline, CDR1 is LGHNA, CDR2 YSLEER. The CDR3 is CASSQDLGGWSNQPQHF. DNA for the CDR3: TGCGCCAGCAGCCAAGATCTGGGAGGGTGGAGCAATCAGCCCCAGCATTTT.

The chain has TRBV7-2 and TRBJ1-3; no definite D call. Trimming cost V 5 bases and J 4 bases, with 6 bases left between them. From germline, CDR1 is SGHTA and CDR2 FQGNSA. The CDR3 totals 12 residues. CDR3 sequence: CASSVTGNTIYF. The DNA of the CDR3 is TGTGCCAGCAGCGTGACAGGAAACACCATATATTTT.

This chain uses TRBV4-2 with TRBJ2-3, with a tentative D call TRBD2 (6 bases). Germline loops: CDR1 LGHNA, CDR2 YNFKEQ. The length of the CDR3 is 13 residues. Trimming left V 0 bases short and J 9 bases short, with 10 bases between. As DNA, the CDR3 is TGTGCCAGCAGCCAAGAGGAAGGGAGGACGCAGTATTTT. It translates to CASSQEEGRTQYF.

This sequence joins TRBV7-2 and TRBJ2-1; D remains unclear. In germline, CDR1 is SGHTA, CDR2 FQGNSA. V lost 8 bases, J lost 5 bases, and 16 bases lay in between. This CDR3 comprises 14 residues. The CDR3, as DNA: TGTGCCAGCGCTCAGTCGAGTTCAAACAATGAGCAGTTCTTC. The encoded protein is CASAQSSSNNEQFF.

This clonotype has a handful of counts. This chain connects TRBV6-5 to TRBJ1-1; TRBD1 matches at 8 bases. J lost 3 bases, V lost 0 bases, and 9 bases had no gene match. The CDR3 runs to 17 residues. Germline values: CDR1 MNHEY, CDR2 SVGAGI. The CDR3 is CASSYSTRTGTDTEAFF. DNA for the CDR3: TGTGCCAGCAGTTACTCGACGAGGACAGGGACGGACACTGAAGCTTTCTTT.

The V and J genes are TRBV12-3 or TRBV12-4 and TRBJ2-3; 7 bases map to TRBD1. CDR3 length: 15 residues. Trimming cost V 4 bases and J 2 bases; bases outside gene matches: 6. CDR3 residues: CASSWTGHHTDTQYF. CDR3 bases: TGTGCCAGCAGTTGGACAGGCCACCACACAGATACGCAGTATTTT.

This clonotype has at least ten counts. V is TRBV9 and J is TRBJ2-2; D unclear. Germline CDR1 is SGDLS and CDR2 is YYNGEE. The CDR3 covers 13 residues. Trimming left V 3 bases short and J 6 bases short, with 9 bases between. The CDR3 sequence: CASSGSLAGELFF. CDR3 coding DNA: TGTGCCAGCAGCGGTAGCCTGGCCGGGGAGCTGTTTTTT.

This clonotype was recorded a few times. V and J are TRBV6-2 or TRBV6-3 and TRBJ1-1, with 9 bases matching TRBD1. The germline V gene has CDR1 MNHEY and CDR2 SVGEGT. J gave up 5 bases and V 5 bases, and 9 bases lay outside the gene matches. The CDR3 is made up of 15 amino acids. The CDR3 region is CASSARQGVGTEAFF. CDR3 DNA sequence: TGTGCCAGCAGTGCCCGACAGGGGGTGGGGACTGAAGCTTTCTTT.

CDR3 DNA: TGTGCCATCAGTGAGATTATGGGGGCTGAAGCTTTCTTT. It is translated as CAISEIMGAEAFF. V usage is TRBV10-3 and J usage is TRBJ1-1, with D maybe TRBD1 (5 bases). V lost 2 bases to trimming and J lost 6 bases, with 10 bases between them. This CDR3 comprises 13 residues. CDR1 is ENHRY, CDR2 SYGVKD, per germline.

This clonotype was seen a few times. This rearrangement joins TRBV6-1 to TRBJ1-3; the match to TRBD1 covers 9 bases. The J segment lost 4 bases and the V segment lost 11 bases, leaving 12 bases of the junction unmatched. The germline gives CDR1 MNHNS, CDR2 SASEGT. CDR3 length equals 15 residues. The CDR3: CAGLEIQGAGNTIYF. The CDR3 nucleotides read TGTGCCGGCTTGGAGATACAGGGGGCAGGAAACACCATATATTTT.

The CDR3 bases are TGTGCCATCAGTGAGGTGAGGGGAAGGAACACTGAAGCTTTCTTT. This codes for CAISEVRGRNTEAFF. The V gene is TRBV10-3, the J gene TRBJ1-1, with a possible D match to TRBD1 (5 bases). CDR1 is ENHRY and CDR2 is SYGVKD in the germline V gene. Trimming shortened V by 2 bases and J by 1 base, and 11 bases separated the two germline ends. The CDR3 has 15 residues.

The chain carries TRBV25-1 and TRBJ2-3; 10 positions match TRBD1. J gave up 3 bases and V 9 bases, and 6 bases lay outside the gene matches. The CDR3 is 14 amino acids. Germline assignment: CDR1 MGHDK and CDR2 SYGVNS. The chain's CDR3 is CASGDRGPTDTQYF. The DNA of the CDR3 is TGTGCCAGTGGGGACAGGGGCCCTACAGATACGCAGTATTTT.

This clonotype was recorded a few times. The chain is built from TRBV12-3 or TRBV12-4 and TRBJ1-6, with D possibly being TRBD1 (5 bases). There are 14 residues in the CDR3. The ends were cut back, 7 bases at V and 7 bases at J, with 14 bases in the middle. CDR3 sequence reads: CASKSGTRNSPLHF. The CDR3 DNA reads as TGTGCCAGCAAATCCGGGACGAGGAATTCACCCCTCCACTTT.